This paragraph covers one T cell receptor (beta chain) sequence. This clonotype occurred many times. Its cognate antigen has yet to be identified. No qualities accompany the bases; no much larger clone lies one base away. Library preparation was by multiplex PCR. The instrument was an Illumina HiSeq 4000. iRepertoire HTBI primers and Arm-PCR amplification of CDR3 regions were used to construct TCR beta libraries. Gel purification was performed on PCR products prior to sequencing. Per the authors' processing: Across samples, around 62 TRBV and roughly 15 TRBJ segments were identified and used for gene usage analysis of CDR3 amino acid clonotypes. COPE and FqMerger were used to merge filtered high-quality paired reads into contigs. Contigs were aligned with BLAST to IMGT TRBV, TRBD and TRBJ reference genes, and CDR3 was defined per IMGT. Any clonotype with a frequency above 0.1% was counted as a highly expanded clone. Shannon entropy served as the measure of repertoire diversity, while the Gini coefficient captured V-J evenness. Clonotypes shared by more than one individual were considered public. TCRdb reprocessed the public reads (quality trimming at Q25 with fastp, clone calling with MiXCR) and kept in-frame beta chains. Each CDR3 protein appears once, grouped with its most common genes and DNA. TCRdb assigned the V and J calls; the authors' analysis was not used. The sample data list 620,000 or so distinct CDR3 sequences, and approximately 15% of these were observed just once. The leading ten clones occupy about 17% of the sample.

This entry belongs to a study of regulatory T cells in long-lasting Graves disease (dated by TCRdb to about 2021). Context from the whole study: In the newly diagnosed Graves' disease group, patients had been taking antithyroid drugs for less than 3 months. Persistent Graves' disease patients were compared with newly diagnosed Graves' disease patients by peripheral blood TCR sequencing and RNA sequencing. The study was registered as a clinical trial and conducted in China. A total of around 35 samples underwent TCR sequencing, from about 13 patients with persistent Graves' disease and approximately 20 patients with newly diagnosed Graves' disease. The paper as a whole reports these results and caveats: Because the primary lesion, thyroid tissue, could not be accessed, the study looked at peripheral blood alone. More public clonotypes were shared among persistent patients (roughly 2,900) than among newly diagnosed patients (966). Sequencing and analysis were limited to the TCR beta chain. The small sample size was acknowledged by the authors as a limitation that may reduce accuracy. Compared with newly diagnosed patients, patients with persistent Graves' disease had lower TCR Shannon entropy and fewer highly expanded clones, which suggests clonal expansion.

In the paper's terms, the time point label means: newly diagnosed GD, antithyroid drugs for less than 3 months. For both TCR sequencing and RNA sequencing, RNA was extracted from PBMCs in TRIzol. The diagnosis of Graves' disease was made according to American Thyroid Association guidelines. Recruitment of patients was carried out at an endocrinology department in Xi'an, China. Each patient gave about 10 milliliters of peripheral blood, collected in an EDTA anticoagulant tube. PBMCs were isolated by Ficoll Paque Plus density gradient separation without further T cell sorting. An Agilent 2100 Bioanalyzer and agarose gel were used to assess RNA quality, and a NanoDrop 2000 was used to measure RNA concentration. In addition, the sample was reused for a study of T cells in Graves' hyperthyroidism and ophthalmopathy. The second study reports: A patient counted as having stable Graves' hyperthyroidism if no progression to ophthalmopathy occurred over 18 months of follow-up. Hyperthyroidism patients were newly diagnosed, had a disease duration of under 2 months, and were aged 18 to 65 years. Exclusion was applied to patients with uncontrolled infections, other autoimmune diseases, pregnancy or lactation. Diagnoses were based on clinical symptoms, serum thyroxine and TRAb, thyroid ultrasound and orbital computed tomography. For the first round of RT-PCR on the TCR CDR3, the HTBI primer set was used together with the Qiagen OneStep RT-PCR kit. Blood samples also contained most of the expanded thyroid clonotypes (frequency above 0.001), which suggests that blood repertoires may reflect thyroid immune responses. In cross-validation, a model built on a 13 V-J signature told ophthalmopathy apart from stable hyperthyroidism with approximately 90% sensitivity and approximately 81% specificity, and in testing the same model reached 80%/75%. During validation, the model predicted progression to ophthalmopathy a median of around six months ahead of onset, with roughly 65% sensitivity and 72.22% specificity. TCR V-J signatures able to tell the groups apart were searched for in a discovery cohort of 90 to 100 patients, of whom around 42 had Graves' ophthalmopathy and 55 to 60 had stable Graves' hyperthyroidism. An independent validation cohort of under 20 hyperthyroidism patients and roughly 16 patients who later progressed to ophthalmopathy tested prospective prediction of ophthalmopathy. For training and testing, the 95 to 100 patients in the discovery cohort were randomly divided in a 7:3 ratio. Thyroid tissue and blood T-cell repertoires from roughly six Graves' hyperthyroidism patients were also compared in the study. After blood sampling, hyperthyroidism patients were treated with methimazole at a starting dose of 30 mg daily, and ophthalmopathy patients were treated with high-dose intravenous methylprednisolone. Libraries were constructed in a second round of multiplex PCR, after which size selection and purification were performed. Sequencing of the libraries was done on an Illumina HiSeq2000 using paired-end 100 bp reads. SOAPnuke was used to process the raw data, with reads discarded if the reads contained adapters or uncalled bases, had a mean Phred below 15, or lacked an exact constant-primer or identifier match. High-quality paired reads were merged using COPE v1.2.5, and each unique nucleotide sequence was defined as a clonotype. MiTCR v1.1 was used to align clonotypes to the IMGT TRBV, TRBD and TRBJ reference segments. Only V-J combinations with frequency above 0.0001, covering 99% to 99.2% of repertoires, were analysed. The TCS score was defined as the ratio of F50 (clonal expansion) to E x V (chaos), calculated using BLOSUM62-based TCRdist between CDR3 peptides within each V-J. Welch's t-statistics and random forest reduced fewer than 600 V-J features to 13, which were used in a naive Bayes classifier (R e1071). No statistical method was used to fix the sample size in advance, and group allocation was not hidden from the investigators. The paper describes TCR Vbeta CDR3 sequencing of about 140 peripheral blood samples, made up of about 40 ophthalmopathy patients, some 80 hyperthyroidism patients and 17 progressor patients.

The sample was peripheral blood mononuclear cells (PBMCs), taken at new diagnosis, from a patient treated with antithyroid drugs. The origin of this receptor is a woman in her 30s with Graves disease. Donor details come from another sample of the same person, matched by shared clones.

The CDR3 region reads CSEGRGETQYF. The bases are TGCTCTGAGGGCCGGGGGGAGACCCAGTACTTC. The sequence is built from TRBV20-1 and TRBJ2-5; perhaps TRBD2 is the D gene, with 6 bases matching. According to the germline V gene (reference sequence), CDR1 reads DFQATT and CDR2 reads SNEGSKA. From its cysteine to its phenylalanine, the CDR3 spans 11 amino acids. The retained sequence is limited to the CDR3, 33 bases, with the frame set at the first base.